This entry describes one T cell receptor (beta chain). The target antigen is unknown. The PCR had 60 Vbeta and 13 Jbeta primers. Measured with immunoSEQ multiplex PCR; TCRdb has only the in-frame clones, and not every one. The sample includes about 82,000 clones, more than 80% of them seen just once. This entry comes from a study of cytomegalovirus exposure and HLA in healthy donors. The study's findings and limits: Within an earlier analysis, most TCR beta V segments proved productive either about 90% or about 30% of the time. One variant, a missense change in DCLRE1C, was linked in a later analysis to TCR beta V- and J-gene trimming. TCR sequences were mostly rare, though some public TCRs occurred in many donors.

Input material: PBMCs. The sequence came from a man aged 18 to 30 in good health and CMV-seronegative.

In DNA form, the CDR3 reads TGTGCCAGCAGCTTAGTCGGTAGCGGGAGGCCCACAGATACGCAGTATTTT. Protein: CASSLVGSGRPTDTQYF. The chain combines TRBV7-2 with TRBJ2-3; 10 bases fit TRBD2. Germline lookup yields CDR1 SGHTA and CDR2 FQGNSA. Trimming cost V 1 base and J 2 bases; bases outside gene matches: 6. The CDR3 runs 17 residues.